The rows below give T cell receptor beta chains drawn from one sample of a study of blood T cell repertoires in COVID-19. Profiling relied on immunoSEQ multiplex PCR, and the TCRdb table lists in-frame clones only, not all of them. The sample yields 220,000 or so clones, 92% seen once. Sequencing was done on a sample of peripheral blood. The source is a man aged 60-69 years with COVID-19, enrolled during active disease. Each CDR3 is given with its conserved first and last residue.

v_call cdr3_length cdr3_aa
TRBV5-5 16 CASSLNSQTAYNEQFF
TRBV23-1 15 CASLYRGWRNNEQFF
TRBV7-9 18 CASRPAFGTRYSNQPQHF
TRBV30 16 CAWSAPWGDLNTEAFF
TRBV4-1 17 CASSQEGQGATNEKLFF
TRBV28 15 CASRPLGREDEKLFF
TRBV6-1 16 CASSEARRQRDYGYTF
TRBV19 17 CASSFRDRGLRNQPQHF
TRBV10-3 15 CAISELDRADTEAFF
TRBV7-8 16 CASSRGLAGGQETQYF
TRBV11-3 15 CASSFGGAGTGELFF
TRBV5-6 15 CASRPRTGMNTEAFF
TRBV6-5 14 CASSYGTRDEKLFF
TRBV24-1 17 CATSVPTGLADSYEQYF
TRBV2 13 CASSDRVFQPQHF
TRBV7-2 15 CASSLEGQKNSPLHF
TRBV27 17 CASSSSTGTSSGNTIYF
TRBV15 17 CATSRNRGFSYNSPLHF
TRBV9 16 CASGRTQGGEGEKLFF
TRBV6-5 14 CASFGGSYNSPLHF
TRBV27 15 CASSFLEGTYNEQFF
TRBV4-3 17 CASSQDIGLAERSEQYF
TRBV30 16 CAWSGRLAGAKNIQYF
TRBV10-3 13 CAIGTSDTGELFF
TRBV7-9 15 CASSSDRGYNSPLHF
TRBV7-3 16 CASSLMAGGHTGELFF
TRBV27 17 CASSLSASQFRYYEQYF
TRBV7-9 13 CASNPQGSGELFF
TRBV19 15 CASSQDRVNTGELFF